A selection of T cell receptor beta chains follows, all from one sample in a study of blood T cell repertoires in COVID-19. Assay: immunoSEQ multiplex PCR; the TCRdb copy retains only in-frame clones and omits some. This table has 130,000 to 150,000 clones, roughly 77% appearing once. Sequenced material: peripheral blood. All receptors derive from a woman between 70 and 85 years old with COVID-19, enrolled during active disease. Both conserved end residues are part of each CDR3. A D gene is named only where the DNA matches it firmly. Only some rows state a clone size, as once, few, many or a class for expanded clones.

-	TRBJ1-6	-	TRBV21-1	TGTGCCAGCAGCAAATTACGTGAGAACCATAATTCACCCCTCCACTTT	CASSKLRENHNSPLHF
-	TRBJ2-7	-	TRBV5-1	TGCGCCAGCAGCTTGGTGAGGAGCTCCTACGAGCAGTACTTC	CASSLVRSSYEQYF
TRBD2	TRBJ2-3	-	TRBV9	TGTGCCAGCAGCGGTATAGCGGGGTTCACAGATACGCAGTATTTT	CASSGIAGFTDTQYF
TRBD1	TRBJ1-2	-	TRBV2	TGTGCCAGCAGTGAAGCGGGTTTTCTTGGGACAGAAAATGGCTACACCTTC	CASSEAGFLGTENGYTF
-	TRBJ2-7	-	TRBV7-2	TGTGCCAGCAGCTTAGGGACAGCCTCCTGGGAGCAGTACTTC	CASSLGTASWEQYF
-	TRBJ1-6	-	TRBV18	TGTGCCAGCTCGCGACAGGTTGGGAACTCACCCCTCCACTTT	CASSRQVGNSPLHF
TRBD2	TRBJ2-5	-	TRBV5-1	TGCGCCAGCAGCTATGGACTAGCGGGGGGACCCCCGGAGACCCAGTACTTC	CASSYGLAGGPPETQYF
-	TRBJ2-2	-	TRBV5-5	TGTGCCAGCAGCCCACTCGCGGGGGCAAAGACCGGGGAGCTGTTTTTT	CASSPLAGAKTGELFF
-	TRBJ2-4	-	TRBV2	TGTGCCAGCAGTGGAGGGAGAGCCAAAAACATTCAGTACTTC	CASSGGRAKNIQYF
TRBD1	TRBJ2-1	-	TRBV7-9	TGTGCCAGCAGCGCCCACAGGGGTGTTTTTTTCAATGAGCAGTTCTTC	CASSAHRGVFFNEQFF
-	TRBJ1-2	-	TRBV18	TGTGCCAGCTCACCATTACAAAACTATGGCTACACCTTC	CASSPLQNYGYTF
-	TRBJ1-2	-	TRBV7-2	TGTGCCAGCAGCTTAGAGGGAGGGAATGGCTACACCTTC	CASSLEGGNGYTF
TRBD1	TRBJ1-2	-	TRBV24-1	TGTGCCACCAGTGATTTCGGGCAGGGGGACGGCTACACCTTC	CATSDFGQGDGYTF
-	TRBJ1-1	-	TRBV10-3	TGTGCCATCAGTGAGTCCGGGGTACCCACTGAAGCTTTCTTT	CAISESGVPTEAFF
-	TRBJ2-5	many	TRBV24-1	TGTGCCACCAGTGGTTCGGGGAGGGAGACCCAGTACTTC	CATSGSGRETQYF
-	TRBJ1-4	-	TRBV6-6	TGTGCCAGCAGCCTACGCTCGGAACTGTTTTTT	CASSLRSELFF
-	TRBJ1-4	-	TRBV30	TGTGCCTGGTGTTCACAGGGTAATGAAAAACTGTTTTTT	CAWCSQGNEKLFF
TRBD1	TRBJ1-2	-	TRBV13	TGTGCCAGCAGCTTAGGTTGGACAGGGGGCTCCTATGGCTACACCTTC	CASSLGWTGGSYGYTF
-	TRBJ1-5	-	TRBV7-8	TGTGCCAGCAGCTTAGCGGACATTCATAGCAATCAGCCCCAGCATTTT	CASSLADIHSNQPQHF
TRBD2	TRBJ2-1	-	TRBV29-1	TGCAGCGTGGACCTAGCGGGTGTCTACAATGAGCAGTTCTTC	CSVDLAGVYNEQFF
-	TRBJ2-6	-	TRBV5-1	TGCGCCAGCAGCTTGGGACAGGAGGCAGGGGCCAACGTCCTGACTTTC	CASSLGQEAGANVLTF
TRBD1	TRBJ1-3	-	TRBV11-3	TGTGCCAGCAGCCCGGGACAGGGACCAGGAAACACCATATATTTT	CASSPGQGPGNTIYF
-	TRBJ1-2	-	TRBV19	TGTGCCAGTAGTCTTCCCGGCCTCAGGGCTGGCTACACCTTC	CASSLPGLRAGYTF
TRBD2	TRBJ2-5	once	TRBV7-2	TGTGCCAGCAGCCAGGGACTAGCGCTGGAGACCCAGTACTTC	CASSQGLALETQYF
-	TRBJ1-2	many	TRBV28	TGTGCCAGCAGCCCTGGACAGACCTATGGCTACACCTTC	CASSPGQTYGYTF
-	TRBJ1-5	-	TRBV2	TGTGCCAGCAGTGAACACGGGGATCAGCCCCAGCATTTT	CASSEHGDQPQHF
-	TRBJ1-3	-	TRBV7-2	TGTGCCAGCAGCTTAGTCGGGTCTGGAAACACCATATATTTT	CASSLVGSGNTIYF
-	TRBJ1-1	-	TRBV6-5	TGTGCCAGCAGGGGAGCGTGGGGAGAGTACACTGAAGCTTTCTTT	CASRGAWGEYTEAFF
-	TRBJ1-6	-	TRBV2	TGTGCCAGCAGCCTCAGGGGAGGGAATTCACCCCTCCACTTT	CASSLRGGNSPLHF
-	TRBJ2-7	-	TRBV2	TGTGCCAGCAGCCGGGACATTTCCTACGAGCAGTACTTC	CASSRDISYEQYF
TRBD1	TRBJ1-2	few	TRBV3-1/TRBV3-2	TGTGCCAGCAGCCAAGTTCTAGGCAGGGGGAGTAACTATGGCTACACCTTC	CASSQVLGRGSNYGYTF
-	TRBJ2-2	-	TRBV6-5	TGTGCCAGCAGGAGGGACACCGGGGAGCTGTTTTTT	CASRRDTGELFF
-	TRBJ1-6	-	TRBV18	TGTGCCAGCTCGGCTAACAGGGATTCACCCCTCCACTTT	CASSANRDSPLHF
-	TRBJ2-7	few	TRBV7-2	TGTGCCAGCAGCCCCCGCTACGAGCAGTACTTC	CASSPRYEQYF
-	TRBJ2-5	-	TRBV6-2/TRBV6-3	TGTGCCAGCAGTTACTCGAATTCGGTCCGGGAGACCCAGTACTTC	CASSYSNSVRETQYF
TRBD1	TRBJ1-2	-	TRBV14	TGTGCCAGCAGCCCTTGGACAGGGGGTTCCTCTAACTATGGCTACACCTTC	CASSPWTGGSSNYGYTF
-	TRBJ1-4	-	TRBV29-1	TGCAGCGTTAAAGGGGCCCGTAATGAAAAACTGTTTTTT	CSVKGARNEKLFF
TRBD1	TRBJ1-2	-	TRBV28	TGTGCCAGCAGCATCACGGGACAGGGAATTACCGGCTACACCTTC	CASSITGQGITGYTF
-	TRBJ1-5	-	TRBV25-1	TGTGCCAGCAGTGAGACAGGACCGCTTAATCAGCCCCAGCATTTT	CASSETGPLNQPQHF
-	TRBJ1-3	-	TRBV5-5	TGTGCCAGCAGCTTGGCCCCTCGAGCGGGAAACACCATATATTTT	CASSLAPRAGNTIYF
-	TRBJ2-5	-	TRBV5-6	TGTGCCAGCAGCCTAGGGACTCCGGGTATGACCCAGTACTTC	CASSLGTPGMTQYF
-	TRBJ1-4	-	TRBV19	TGTGCCAGTAGTGACACACGGGGAGAAAAACTGTTTTTT	CASSDTRGEKLFF
-	TRBJ2-5	-	TRBV10-3	TGTGCCATCAGTGAGTCCCTATTGGAACAGGCCTGGAGCGAGACCCAGTACTTC	CAISESLLEQAWSETQYF
-	TRBJ1-1	-	TRBV5-1	TGCGCCAGCAGCTTGAAGACTAACACTGAAGCTTTCTTT	CASSLKTNTEAFF
TRBD1	TRBJ1-2	-	TRBV19	TGTGCCAGTAGTTTCGACAGGGGACGAAGCTATGGCTACACCTTC	CASSFDRGRSYGYTF
-	TRBJ1-6	-	TRBV4-3	TGCGCCAGCAGCCAAGCCCGGGAGGGGCCCAAAGGGTCCTATAATTCACCCCTCCACTTT	CASSQAREGPKGSYNSPLHF